Each of the 15 T cell receptor beta chains below was sequenced from the same sample in a study of blood T cell repertoires in COVID-19. TCRdb's copy holds only in-frame clones and misses some; the assay was immunoSEQ multiplex PCR. The sample carries about 98,000 clones, approximately 86% recorded once. The sequenced sample consisted of peripheral blood. The receptors shown here come from a man in his fifties with active or convalescent COVID-19.

The chain joins TRBV6-5 to TRBJ2-4, with 10 bases identical to TRBD1. There are 13 residues in the CDR3. V gave up 7 bases and J gave up 6 bases; unmatched junction bases: 3. Germline values: CDR1 MNHEY, CDR2 SVGAGI. CDR3 loop: CASMTGGGNIQYF. The CDR3 DNA sequence: TGTGCCAGCATGACAGGGGGCGGAAACATTCAGTACTTC.

This rearrangement joins TRBV21-1 to TRBJ1-5; the tabulated D call, TRBD1, remains unverified against the DNA. TRBV21-1 is labeled a pseudogene. This CDR3 spans 19 amino acids. CDR3 in DNA: TGTGCCAGCAGCAAATGGGAGACAGGGAGATCTTATAGCAATCAGCCCCAGCATTTT. This codes for CASSKWETGRSYSNQPQHF.

The chain couples TRBV25-1 to TRBJ1-4, with 8 bases that match TRBD1. Germline CDR1 reads MGHDK; CDR2 reads SYGVNS. This CDR3 has 15 residues. Trimming took 3 bases from V and 3 from J; bases not matched to a gene: 3. The CDR3 nucleotides read TGTGCCAGCAGTGACTCGACAGGGGCTAATGAAAAACTGTTTTTT. This gives the protein CASSDSTGANEKLFF.

This clone turned up a few times. V is TRBV5-1 and J is TRBJ1-3; D is uncertain. The germline V and J ends were trimmed by 4 bases and 1 base, with 15 bases remaining between them. CDR3 size: 16 residues. Germline CDR1 is SGHRS and CDR2 is YFSETQ. CDR3 DNA sequence: TGCGCCAGCAGCAGCGGGGAGGTCGGATCTGGAAACACCATATATTTT. This encodes CASSSGEVGSGNTIYF.

The chain links TRBV18 to TRBJ2-1; TRBD1 matches 10 bases. CDR3 length: 15 amino acids. After removal of 5 bases from V and 4 bases from J, the junction contained 5 bases not matched to a gene. In germline, CDR1 is KGHSH, CDR2 LQKENI. The CDR3, as DNA: TGTGCCAGCTCAAGAGGGACAGGGGAATACAATGAGCAGTTCTTC. Translated, it gives CASSRGTGEYNEQFF.

The chain recombines TRBV5-1 with TRBJ2-1, with D possibly being TRBD1 (6 bases). The germline V and J ends were trimmed by 5 bases and 6 bases, with 12 bases remaining between them. The CDR3 consists of 13 residues. The germline V gene has CDR1 SGHRS and CDR2 YFSETQ. This chain's CDR3 is CASSHKQGNEQFF. CDR3 in DNA: TGCGCCAGCAGTCATAAACAGGGCAATGAGCAGTTCTTC.

The chain joins TRBV5-1 to TRBJ1-3; 7 nucleotides match TRBD1. Germline assignment: CDR1 SGHRS and CDR2 YFSETQ. The J segment lost 2 bases and the V segment lost 0 bases, leaving 5 bases of the junction unmatched. The CDR3 consists of 16 residues. The CDR3 DNA follows: TGCGCCAGCAGCTTGGAAGGACAGGTCCCTGGAAACACCATATATTTT. This codes for CASSLEGQVPGNTIYF. Complete variable domain (other parts from reference TRBV5-1 and TRBJ1-3): KAGVTQTPRYLIKTRGQQVTLSCSPISGHRSVSWYQQTPGQGLQFLFEYFSETQRNKGNFPGRFSGRQFSNSRSEMNVSTLELGDSALYLCASSLEGQVPGNTIYFGEGSWLTVV.

The chain couples TRBV19 to TRBJ1-5; 8 bases match TRBD1. Germline values: CDR1 LNHDA, CDR2 SQIVND (reference sequence). J gave up 6 bases and V 6 bases, and 10 bases lay outside the gene matches. The CDR3 loop spans 15 amino acids. For the CDR3, the DNA is TGTGCCAGTAGCCTAATGACAGGGGTTGGTCAGCCCCAGCATTTT. Amino acids: CASSLMTGVGQPQHF.

The chain has TRBV3-1 (or the pseudogene TRBV3-2) and TRBJ2-3, with 11 positions matching TRBD2. Germline V gene lookup returns CDR1 LGHDT and CDR2 YNNKEL (reference sequence). V lost 3 bases to trimming and J lost 5 bases; unmatched junction nucleotides: 7. CDR3 length: 16 amino acids. CDR3 DNA sequence: TGTGCCAGCAGCCACACTAGCGGGGGTTACCAAGATACGCAGTATTTT. Translation gives CASSHTSGGYQDTQYF.

The chain couples TRBV4-3 to TRBJ2-2; 9 nucleotides match TRBD1. After removal of 1 base from V and 4 bases from J, the junction contained 7 bases not matched to a gene. This CDR3 region has 17 residues. Germline V gene lookup returns CDR1 LGHNA and CDR2 YSLEER. The CDR3 coding sequence is TGCGCCAGCAGCCAAGTGGGGACAGGGATAAGCACCGGGGAGCTGTTTTTT. It specifies CASSQVGTGISTGELFF.

The CDR3 loop reads CASSLSGSYGYTF. The CDR3 DNA reads TGTGCCAGCAGCTTAAGCGGAAGCTATGGCTACACCTTC. V is TRBV7-6 and J is TRBJ1-2, with D unclear. The V gene lost 2 bases and the J gene lost 4 bases, with 8 bases spanning the gap. The CDR3 has 13 amino acids. Germline-derived CDR1 and CDR2 are SGHVS and FNYEAQ.

V usage is TRBV10-2 and J usage is TRBJ2-2, with a possible D match to TRBD2 (6 bases). Trimming removed 7 bases from V and 10 bases from J, with 16 bases in between. The CDR3 runs 13 residues. The V gene's germline CDR1 is WSHSY and CDR2 SAAADI. CDR3 sequence reads: CASTPRRVEELFF. The CDR3 DNA follows: TGCGCCAGCACCCCCCGGAGGGTGGAGGAGCTGTTTTTT.

The V gene is TRBV3-1 (or the pseudogene TRBV3-2), the J gene TRBJ2-1, with 13 bases matching TRBD2. CDR3 length equals 15 residues. Trimming cost V 5 bases and J 6 bases; bases outside gene matches: 4. The V gene's germline CDR1 is LGHDT and CDR2 YNNKEL (reference sequence). The CDR3 reads CASSTGTSGVNEQFF. The DNA of the CDR3 is TGTGCCAGCAGCACCGGGACTAGCGGGGTCAATGAGCAGTTCTTC.

The CDR3 loop reads CASSQGRQGNEKLFF. CDR3 DNA sequence: TGTGCCAGCAGCCAAGGGCGCCAGGGGAATGAAAAACTGTTTTTT. The V gene is TRBV14, the J gene TRBJ1-4; a weak D match, TRBD1 (6 bases). The V and J ends lost 1 base and 5 bases respectively, with 11 bases between them. The CDR3 covers 15 residues. Germline CDR1 SGHDN, CDR2 FVKESK.

The chain joins TRBV6-2 or TRBV6-3 to TRBJ2-5; TRBD2 matches at 13 bases. There are 16 residues in the CDR3. V trimming: 4 bases; J trimming: 2 bases; junction bases outside the gene matches: 4. Germline CDR1 and CDR2: MNHEY and SVGEGT. CDR3 sequence (DNA): TGTGCCAGCAGTTCGGGACTAGCGGGGAATCAAGAGACCCAGTACTTC. Translation: CASSSGLAGNQETQYF.